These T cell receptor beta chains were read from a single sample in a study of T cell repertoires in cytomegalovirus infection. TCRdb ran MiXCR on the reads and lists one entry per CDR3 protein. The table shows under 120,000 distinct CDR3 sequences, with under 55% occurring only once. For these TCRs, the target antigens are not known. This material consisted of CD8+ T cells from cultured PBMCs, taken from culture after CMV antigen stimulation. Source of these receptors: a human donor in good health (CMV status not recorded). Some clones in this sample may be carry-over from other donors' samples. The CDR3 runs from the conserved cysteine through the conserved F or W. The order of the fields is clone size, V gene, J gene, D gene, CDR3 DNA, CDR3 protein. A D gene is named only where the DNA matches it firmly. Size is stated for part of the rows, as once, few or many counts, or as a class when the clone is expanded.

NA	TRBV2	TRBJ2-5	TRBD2	TGTGCCAGGCGGGGGTCGGCAGAGACCCAGTACTTC	CARRGSAETQYF
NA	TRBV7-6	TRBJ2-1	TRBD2	TGTGCCAGCAGCCCCCGGGGACTAGCGGGGGGGTCCTACAATGAGCAGTTCTTC	CASSPRGLAGGSYNEQFF
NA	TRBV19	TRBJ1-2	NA	TGTGCCAGTAGTATCACCTCCTCGTCCTATGGCTACACCTTC	CASSITSSSYGYTF
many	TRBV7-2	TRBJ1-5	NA	TGTGCCAGCAGCTCAGACGGGGATAGCAATCAGCCCCAGCATTTT	CASSSDGDSNQPQHF
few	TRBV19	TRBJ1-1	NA	TGTGCCAGTAGTATAGGCGGTGAAGCTTTCTTT	CASSIGGEAFF
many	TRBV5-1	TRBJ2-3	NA	TGCGCCAGCAGTTCCACAGGGATGTTTAGCACAGATACGCAGTATTTT	CASSSTGMFSTDTQYF
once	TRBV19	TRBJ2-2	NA	TGTGCCAGTAGTAAAGACAGGTTGCCCGGGGAGCTGTTTTTT	CASSKDRLPGELFF
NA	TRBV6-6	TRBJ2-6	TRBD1	TGTGCCAGCAGTTACCAAGAACCGGGACAGAAAGTTTCGCGGTCTGGGGCCAACGTCCTGACTTTC	CASSYQEPGQKVSRSGANVLTF
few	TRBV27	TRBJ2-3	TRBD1	TGTGCCAGCAGAAAGGGGGCGCCGAGGGATACGCAGTATTTT	CASRKGAPRDTQYF
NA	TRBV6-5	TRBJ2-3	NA	TGTGCCAGCAGTTACTCGACCACTCCCACAGATACGCAGTATTTT	CASSYSTTPTDTQYF
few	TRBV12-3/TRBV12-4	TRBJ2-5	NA	TGTGCCAGCAGGGACAGCCAAGAGACCCAGTACTTC	CASRDSQETQYF
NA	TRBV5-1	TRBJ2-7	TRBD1	TGCGCCAGCAGCGCGACAGGGTCCTACGAGCAGTACTTC	CASSATGSYEQYF
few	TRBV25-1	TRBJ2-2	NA	TGTGCCAGCAGTGCGGCCCTTGGGGAGCTGTTTTTT	CASSAALGELFF
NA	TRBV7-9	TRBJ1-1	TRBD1	TGTGCCAGCAGCTTCACCTCCGGGACAGGGGATGAGACTTTCTTT	CASSFTSGTGDETFF
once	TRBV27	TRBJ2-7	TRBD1	TGTGCCAGCAGTTTTAACAGGGGGCAGGTCTACGAGCAGTACTTC	CASSFNRGQVYEQYF
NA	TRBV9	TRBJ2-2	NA	TGTGCCAGCAACCTGGGGGGGCGCGGCACCGGGGAGCTGTTTTTT	CASNLGGRGTGELFF
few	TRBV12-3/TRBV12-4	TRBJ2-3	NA	TGTGCCAGCAGTCCGGGTGGGACTTCCGCAGATACGCAGTATTTT	CASSPGGTSADTQYF
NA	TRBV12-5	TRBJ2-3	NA	TGTGCTAGTGGTCCGGGACTCGGCTTCACAGATACGCAGTATTTT	CASGPGLGFTDTQYF
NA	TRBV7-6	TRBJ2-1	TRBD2	TGTGCCAGCAGCTCGACTAGCGGGGGGACTATTCCTTACAATGAGCAGTTCTTC	CASSSTSGGTIPYNEQFF
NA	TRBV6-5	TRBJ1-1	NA	TGTGCCAGCAGTTACGGTCAGGGTATGAACACTGAAGCTTTCTTT	CASSYGQGMNTEAFF
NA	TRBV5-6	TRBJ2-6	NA	TGTGCCAGCAGACCCGCCCTGGACAGCGCTTCAACTGGGGCCAACGTCCTGACTTTC	CASRPALDSASTGANVLTF
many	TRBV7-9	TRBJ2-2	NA	TGTGCCAGCAACTACAGGGCGAACACCGGGGAGCTGTTTTTT	CASNYRANTGELFF
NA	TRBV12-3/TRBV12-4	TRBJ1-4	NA	TGTGCCAGCAGTCTTCAGGGAGGCGAAAAACTGTTTTTT	CASSLQGGEKLFF
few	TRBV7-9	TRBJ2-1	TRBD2	TGTGCCAGCAGCCCGTCCGGGACTAGCGGGAGCAATGAGCAGTTCTTC	CASSPSGTSGSNEQFF
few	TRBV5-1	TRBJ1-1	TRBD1	TGCGCCAGCAGCTTGGAGGCAGGGGGCTGGAACACTGAAGCTTTCTTT	CASSLEAGGWNTEAFF
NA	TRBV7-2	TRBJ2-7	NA	TGTGCCAGCAGCCACCTTGGGGGGTTCGTCTACGAGCAGTACTTC	CASSHLGGFVYEQYF
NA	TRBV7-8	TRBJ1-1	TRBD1	TGTGCCAGCGAAAACAGGGGAGGGACTGAAGCTTTCTTT	CASENRGGTEAFF
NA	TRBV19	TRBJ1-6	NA	TGTGCCAGTTCCGGGACAACCAATTCACCCCTCCACTTT	CASSGTTNSPLHF
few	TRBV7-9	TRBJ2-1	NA	TGTGCCAGCAGCTTGGGTAGCGTAATGAACAATGAGCAGTTCTTC	CASSLGSVMNNEQFF
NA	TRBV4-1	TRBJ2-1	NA	TGCGCCAGCAGCGAGCTGGGCTCCTACAATGAGCAGTTCTTC	CASSELGSYNEQFF
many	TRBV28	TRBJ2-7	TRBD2	TGTGCCAGCAGTTTATATGCGGGGGGGTTCTACGAGCAGTACTTC	CASSLYAGGFYEQYF
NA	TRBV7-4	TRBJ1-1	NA	TGTGCCAGCAGCCGGACCGGGGTCACTGAAGCTTTCTTT	CASSRTGVTEAFF
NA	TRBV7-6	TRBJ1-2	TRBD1	TGTGCCAGCAGCTTAGTGTCACAGGGGGAAAACGGCTACACCTTC	CASSLVSQGENGYTF
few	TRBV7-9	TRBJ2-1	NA	TGTGCCAGCACTCCCGAAGGGGCTTACAATGAGCAGTTCTTC	CASTPEGAYNEQFF
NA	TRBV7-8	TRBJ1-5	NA	TGTGCCAGCAGCTTATTTGGTCCAGTCGAGGTCAATCAGCCCCAGCATTTT	CASSLFGPVEVNQPQHF
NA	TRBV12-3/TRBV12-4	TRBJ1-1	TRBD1	TGTGCCAGCAGTGAAGGACAGGGGAAGAACACTGAAGCTTTCTTT	CASSEGQGKNTEAFF
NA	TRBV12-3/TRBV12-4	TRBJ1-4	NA	TGTGCCAGCGGGGCAGGGTCGGCTAATGAAAAACTGTTTTTT	CASGAGSANEKLFF
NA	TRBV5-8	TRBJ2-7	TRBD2	TGTGCCAGCAGTTACTCAGCGGGGGGGACCTTCTACGAGCAGTACTTC	CASSYSAGGTFYEQYF
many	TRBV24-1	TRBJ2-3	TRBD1	TGTGCCACCAGCCGGCAAACCGGACAGGTAGGAGATACGCAGTATTTT	CATSRQTGQVGDTQYF
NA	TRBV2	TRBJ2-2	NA	TGTGCCAGCAGTGTAACAATTGGGACATCGAACACCGGGGAGCTGTTTTTT	CASSVTIGTSNTGELFF
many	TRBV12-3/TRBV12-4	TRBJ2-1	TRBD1	TGTGCCAGCAGCATGGGACAGGCGATCTCCTACAATGAGCAGTTCTTC	CASSMGQAISYNEQFF
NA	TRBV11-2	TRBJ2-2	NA	TGTGCCAGCAGCTGGCGGACAGATCTTTCGAACACCGGGGAGCTGTTTTTT	CASSWRTDLSNTGELFF